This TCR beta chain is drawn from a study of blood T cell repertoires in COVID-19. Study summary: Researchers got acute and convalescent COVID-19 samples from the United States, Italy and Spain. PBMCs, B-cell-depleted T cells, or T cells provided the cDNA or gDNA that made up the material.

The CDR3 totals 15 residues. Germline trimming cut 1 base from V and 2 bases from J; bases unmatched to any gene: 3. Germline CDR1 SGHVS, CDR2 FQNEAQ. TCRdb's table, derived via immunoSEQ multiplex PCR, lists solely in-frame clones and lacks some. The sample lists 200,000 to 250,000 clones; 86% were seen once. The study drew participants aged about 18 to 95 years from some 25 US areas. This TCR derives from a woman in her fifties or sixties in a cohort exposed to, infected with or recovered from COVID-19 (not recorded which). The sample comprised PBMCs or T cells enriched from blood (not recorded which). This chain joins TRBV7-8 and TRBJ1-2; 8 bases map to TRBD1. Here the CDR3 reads CASSLVRDRNYGYTF. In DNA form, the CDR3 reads TGTGCCAGCAGCTTAGTCCGGGACAGGAACTATGGCTACACCTTC.